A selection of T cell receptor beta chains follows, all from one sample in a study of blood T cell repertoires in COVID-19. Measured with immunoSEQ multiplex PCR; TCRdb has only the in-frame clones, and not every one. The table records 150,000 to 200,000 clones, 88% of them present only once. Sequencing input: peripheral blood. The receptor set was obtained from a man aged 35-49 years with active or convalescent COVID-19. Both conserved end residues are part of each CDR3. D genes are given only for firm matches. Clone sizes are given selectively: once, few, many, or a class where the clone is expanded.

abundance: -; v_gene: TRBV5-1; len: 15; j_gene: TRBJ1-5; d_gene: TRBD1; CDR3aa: CASSPGQGDYQPQHF; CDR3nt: TGCGCCAGCAGCCCGGGACAGGGGGATTATCAGCCCCAGCATTTT
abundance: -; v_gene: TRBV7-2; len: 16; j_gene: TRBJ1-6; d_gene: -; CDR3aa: CASSLTVNLYNSPLHF; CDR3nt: TGTGCCAGCAGCTTGACAGTGAATCTCTATAATTCACCCCTCCACTTT
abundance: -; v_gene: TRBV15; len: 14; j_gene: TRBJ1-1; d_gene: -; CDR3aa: CATSGTGLNTEAFF; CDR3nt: TGTGCCACCAGCGGTACAGGGCTTAACACTGAAGCTTTCTTT
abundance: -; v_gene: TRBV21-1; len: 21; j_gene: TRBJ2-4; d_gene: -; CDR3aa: CASSRMLPGTGRKLAKNIQYF; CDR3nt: TGTGCCAGCAGCAGAATGCTCCCCGGGACAGGGCGCAAACTAGCCAAAAACATTCAGTACTTC
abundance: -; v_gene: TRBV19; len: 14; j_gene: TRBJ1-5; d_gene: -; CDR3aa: CASSIRRVNQPQHF; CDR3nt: TGTGCCAGTAGTATAAGGAGAGTAAATCAGCCCCAGCATTTT
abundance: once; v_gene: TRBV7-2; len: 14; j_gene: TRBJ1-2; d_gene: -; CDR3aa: CASSLDPGNYGYTF; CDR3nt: TGTGCCAGCAGCTTAGACCCGGGAAACTATGGCTACACCTTC
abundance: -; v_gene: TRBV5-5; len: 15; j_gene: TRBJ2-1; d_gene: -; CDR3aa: CASSFLQGRGNEQFF; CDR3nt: TGTGCCAGCAGCTTTCTCCAGGGGAGAGGCAATGAGCAGTTCTTC
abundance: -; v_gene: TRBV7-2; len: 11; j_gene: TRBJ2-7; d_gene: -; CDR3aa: CASSSGLEQYF; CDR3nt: TGTGCCAGCAGCTCGGGTCTCGAGCAGTACTTC
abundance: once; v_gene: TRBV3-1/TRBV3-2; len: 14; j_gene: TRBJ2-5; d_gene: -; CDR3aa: CASSRQRWSETQYF; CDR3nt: TGTGCCAGCAGCCGCCAGCGGTGGTCTGAGACCCAGTACTTC
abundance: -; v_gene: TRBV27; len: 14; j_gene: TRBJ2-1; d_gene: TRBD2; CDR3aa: CASSPGLAVNEQFF; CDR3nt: TGTGCCAGCAGTCCCGGACTAGCGGTCAATGAGCAGTTCTTC
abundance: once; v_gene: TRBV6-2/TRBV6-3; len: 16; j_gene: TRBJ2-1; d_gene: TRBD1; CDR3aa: CASSDARQGISDEQFF; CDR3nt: TGTGCCAGCAGTGACGCCAGACAGGGTATAAGCGATGAGCAGTTCTTC
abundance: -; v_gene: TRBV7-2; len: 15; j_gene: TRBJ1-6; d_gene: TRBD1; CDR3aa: CASTGGEISNSPLHF; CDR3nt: TGTGCCAGCACAGGGGGCGAAATCTCTAATTCACCCCTCCACTTT
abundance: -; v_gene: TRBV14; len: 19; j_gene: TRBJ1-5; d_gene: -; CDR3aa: CASSQGAADSNPGNQPQHF; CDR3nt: TGTGCCAGCAGCCAAGGGGCGGCGGACAGTAACCCTGGAAATCAGCCCCAGCATTTT
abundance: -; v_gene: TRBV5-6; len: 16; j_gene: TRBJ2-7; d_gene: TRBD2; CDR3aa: CASSLGLAGGYYEQYF; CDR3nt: TGTGCCAGCAGCTTGGGTCTAGCGGGGGGGTACTACGAGCAGTACTTC
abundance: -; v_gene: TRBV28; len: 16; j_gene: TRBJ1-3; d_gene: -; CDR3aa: CASSLGGHLSGNTIYF; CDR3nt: TGTGCCAGCAGTTTAGGGGGACACCTCTCTGGAAACACCATATATTTT
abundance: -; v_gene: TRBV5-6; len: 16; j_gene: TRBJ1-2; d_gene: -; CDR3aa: CASSLRTGPGNYGYTF; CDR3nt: TGTGCCAGCAGCTTAAGAACAGGGCCAGGTAACTATGGCTACACCTTC
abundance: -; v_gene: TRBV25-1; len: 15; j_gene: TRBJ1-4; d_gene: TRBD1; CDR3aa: CASSPGQGPNEKLFF; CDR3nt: TGTGCCAGCAGTCCGGGACAGGGGCCTAATGAAAAACTGTTTTTT
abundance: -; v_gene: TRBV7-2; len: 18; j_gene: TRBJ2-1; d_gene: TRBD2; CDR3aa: CASSLAGTSGGARNEQFF; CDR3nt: TGTGCCAGCAGCTTAGCAGGGACTAGCGGGGGGGCCCGAAATGAGCAGTTCTTC
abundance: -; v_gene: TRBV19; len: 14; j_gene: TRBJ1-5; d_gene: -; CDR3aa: CASSLQIDIQPQHF; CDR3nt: TGTGCCAGTAGCCTCCAGATAGACATTCAGCCCCAGCATTTT
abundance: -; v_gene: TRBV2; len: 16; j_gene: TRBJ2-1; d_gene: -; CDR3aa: CASRPGGTGSYNEQFF; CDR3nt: TGTGCCAGCAGGCCCGGGGGGACAGGATCCTACAATGAGCAGTTCTTC
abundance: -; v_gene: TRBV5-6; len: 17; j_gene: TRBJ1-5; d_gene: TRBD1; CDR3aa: CASSAGTGFAGNQPQHF; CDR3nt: TGTGCCAGCAGTGCCGGGACAGGATTCGCCGGCAATCAGCCCCAGCATTTT
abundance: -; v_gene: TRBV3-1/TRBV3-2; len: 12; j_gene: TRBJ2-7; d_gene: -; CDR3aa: CASSPGLHEQYF; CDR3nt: TGTGCCAGCAGCCCAGGGCTCCACGAGCAGTACTTC
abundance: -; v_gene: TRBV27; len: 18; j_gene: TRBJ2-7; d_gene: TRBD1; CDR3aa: CASSARTGSSSRSYEQYF; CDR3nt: TGTGCCAGCAGTGCAAGGACAGGATCTTCATCCCGGTCCTACGAGCAGTACTTC
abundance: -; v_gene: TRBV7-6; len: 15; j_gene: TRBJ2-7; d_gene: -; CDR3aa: CASSLSDSSSYEQYF; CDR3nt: TGTGCCAGCAGCTTATCGGACAGCAGCTCCTACGAGCAGTACTTC
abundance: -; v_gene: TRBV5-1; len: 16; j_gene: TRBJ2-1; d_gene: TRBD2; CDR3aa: CASSLGPAGSYNEQFF; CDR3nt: TGCGCCAGCAGCTTGGGCCCAGCGGGGTCCTACAATGAGCAGTTCTTC
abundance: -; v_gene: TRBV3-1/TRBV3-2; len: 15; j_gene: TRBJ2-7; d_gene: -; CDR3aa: CASSQGSTAYYEQYF; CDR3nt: TGTGCCAGCAGCCAAGGGTCGACAGCATACTACGAGCAGTACTTC
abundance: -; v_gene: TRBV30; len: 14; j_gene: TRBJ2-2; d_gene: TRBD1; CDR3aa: CAWSLQGGTGELFF; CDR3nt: TGTGCCTGGAGTTTACAGGGGGGCACCGGGGAGCTGTTTTTT
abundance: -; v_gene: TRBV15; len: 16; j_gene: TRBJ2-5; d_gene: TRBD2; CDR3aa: CATSSGLAGVQETQYF; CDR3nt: TGTGCCACCAGCAGCGGACTAGCGGGCGTCCAGGAGACCCAGTACTTC
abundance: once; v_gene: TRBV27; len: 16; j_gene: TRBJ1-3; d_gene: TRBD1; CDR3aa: CASSLAGQGTRNTIYF; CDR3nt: TGTGCCAGCAGTTTGGCGGGACAGGGGACTCGAAACACCATATATTTT
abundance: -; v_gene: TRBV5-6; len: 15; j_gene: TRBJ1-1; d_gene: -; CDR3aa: CASSGDQGYHTEAFF; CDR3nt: TGTGCCAGCAGCGGGGATCAGGGGTATCACACTGAAGCTTTCTTT
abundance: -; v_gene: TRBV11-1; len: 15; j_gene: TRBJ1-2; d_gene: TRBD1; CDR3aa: CASSPPWTGGLGYTF; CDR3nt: TGTGCCAGCAGCCCCCCCTGGACAGGGGGGTTGGGCTACACCTTC
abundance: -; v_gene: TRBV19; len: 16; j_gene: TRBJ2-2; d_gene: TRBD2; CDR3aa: CATRREAGDGAGELFF; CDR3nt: TGTGCCACCCGTCGGGAAGCGGGAGATGGGGCCGGGGAGCTGTTTTTT
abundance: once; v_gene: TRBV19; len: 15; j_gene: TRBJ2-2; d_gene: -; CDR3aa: CASSISPGITGELFF; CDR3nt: TGTGCCAGTAGTATCAGTCCAGGGATCACCGGGGAGCTGTTTTTT
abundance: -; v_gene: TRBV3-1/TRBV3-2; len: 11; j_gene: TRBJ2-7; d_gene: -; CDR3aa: CASSQRGEQYF; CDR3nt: TGTGCCAGCAGCCAAAGGGGAGAGCAGTACTTC
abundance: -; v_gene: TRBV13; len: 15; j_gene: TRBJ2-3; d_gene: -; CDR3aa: CASGRQSSSTDTQYF; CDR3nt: TGTGCCAGCGGTCGACAGTCGTCTAGCACAGATACGCAGTATTTT
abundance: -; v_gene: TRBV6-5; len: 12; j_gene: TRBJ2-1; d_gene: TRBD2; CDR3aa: CASSPRLAEQFF; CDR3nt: TGTGCCAGCAGTCCTAGACTAGCGGAGCAGTTCTTC
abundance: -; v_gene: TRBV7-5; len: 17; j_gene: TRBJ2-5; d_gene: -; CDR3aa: CVRTPGISGGPQETQYF; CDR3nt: TGTGTCAGAACCCCCGGGATTAGCGGGGGCCCACAAGAGACCCAGTACTTC
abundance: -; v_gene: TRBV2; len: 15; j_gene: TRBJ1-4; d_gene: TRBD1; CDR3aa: CASSETLTGGQLLFF; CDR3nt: TGTGCCAGCAGTGAAACTTTGACAGGGGGCCAATTACTGTTTTTT
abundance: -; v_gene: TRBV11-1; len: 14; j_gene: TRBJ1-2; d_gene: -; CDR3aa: CASSPEWTDYGYTF; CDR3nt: TGTGCCAGCAGCCCCGAGTGGACAGACTATGGCTACACCTTC
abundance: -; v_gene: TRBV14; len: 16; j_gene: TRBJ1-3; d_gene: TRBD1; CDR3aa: CASSPRGLRPGNTIYF; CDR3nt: TGTGCCAGCAGCCCCAGGGGGCTTAGACCTGGAAACACCATATATTTT